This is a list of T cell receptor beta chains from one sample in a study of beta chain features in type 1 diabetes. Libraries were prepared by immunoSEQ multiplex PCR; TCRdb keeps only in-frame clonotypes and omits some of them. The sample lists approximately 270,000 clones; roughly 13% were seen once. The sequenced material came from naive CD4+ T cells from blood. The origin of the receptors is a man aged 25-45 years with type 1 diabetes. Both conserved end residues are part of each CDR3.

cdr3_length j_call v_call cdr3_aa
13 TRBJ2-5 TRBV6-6 CASSTPIPETQYF
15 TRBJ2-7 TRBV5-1 CASSLSVEVTYEQYF
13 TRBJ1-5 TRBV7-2 CASAGGRDQPQHF
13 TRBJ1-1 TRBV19 CASRARENTEAFF
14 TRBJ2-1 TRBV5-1 CASSEGQGYNEQFF
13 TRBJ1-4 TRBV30 CAWSAGANEKLFF
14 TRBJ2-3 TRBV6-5 CATSLAGATDTQYF
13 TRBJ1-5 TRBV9 CASSKDSNQPQHF
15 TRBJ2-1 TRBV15 CATSRSSGRYNEQFF
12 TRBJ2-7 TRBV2 CASSFQNYEQYF
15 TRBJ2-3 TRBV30 CAWSVGQTSTDTQYF
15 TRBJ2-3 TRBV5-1 CASSLAKPGTDTQYF
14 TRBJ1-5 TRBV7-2 CASSWRSSNQPQHF
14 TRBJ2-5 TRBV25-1 CASSEWAAQETQYF
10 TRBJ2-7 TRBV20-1 CRGAGHEQYF
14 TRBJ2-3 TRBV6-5 CASSYRTGVDTQYF
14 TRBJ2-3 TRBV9 CASSVASAGDTQYF
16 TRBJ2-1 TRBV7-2 CASSLVPSGGYNEQFF
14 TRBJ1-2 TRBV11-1 CASSQGLGDYGYTF
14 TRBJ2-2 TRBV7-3 CASSARGGTGELFF
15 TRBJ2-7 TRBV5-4 CASRTGTGDFYEQYF
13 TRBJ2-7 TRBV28 CASRAGGTYEQYF
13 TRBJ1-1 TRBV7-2 CASSFRRRTEAFF
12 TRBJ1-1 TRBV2 CASRTGFNEAFF
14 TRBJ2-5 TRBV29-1 CSVEDLGGVETQYF
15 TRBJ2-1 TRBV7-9 CASSLEAGGANEQFF
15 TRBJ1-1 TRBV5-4 CASSLLAAMNTEAFF
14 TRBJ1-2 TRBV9 CASSVGQGSYGYTF
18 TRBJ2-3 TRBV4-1 CASSQGPGTSGRRDTQYF
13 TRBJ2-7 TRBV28 CATHRGAQYEQYF
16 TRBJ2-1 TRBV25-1 CASSERPGLAYNEQFF